Below, one T cell receptor (beta chain) is given with its context. Its target is unknown. The sample belongs to a study of cytomegalovirus exposure and HLA in healthy donors. Study results and caveats: Excluded were some V segments that proved indistinguishable, including TRBV6-2 and TRBV6-3.

Germline V gene data show CDR1 as SGHNT and CDR2 as YYREEE (reference sequence). V was trimmed by 6 bases and J by 0 bases, leaving 15 bases between them. This CDR3 comprises 16 residues. Both 60 Vbeta primers and 13 Jbeta primers went into the PCR. Generated by immunoSEQ multiplex PCR, the TCRdb table keeps only in-frame clones and is missing some. The sample contains 150,000 to 200,000 clones, about 80% of which appear only once. V usage is TRBV5-4 and J usage is TRBJ2-2; D possibly corresponds to TRBD2 (7 bases). This clonotype was sampled from a woman between 40 and 55 years old in good health and CMV-seronegative. Sequenced sample: PBMCs. CDR3 sequence (DNA): TGTGCCAGCACTCCCTCGGGGGGCCCGAACACCGGGGAGCTGTTTTTT. It yields the protein CASTPSGGPNTGELFF.